The clone carrying this T cell receptor (beta chain) appeared many times. Its specificity is not known. The data stem from a study of human T cells and chemical hapten exposure. Overall study context: An area of 2 cm by roughly 2 cm on upper inner arm skin received 2% DPC for sensitization. Variability of per-sample TCR yields stemmed mainly from small differences in pooled library volume. Study results and limitations: Compared to controls, expanded TCRs made significantly more large clusters of similar CDR3s.

Stated time point: patch test 2, 6 weeks after DPC sensitization. Treatment in this sample: therapeutic diphenylcyclopropenone sensitization with weekly scalp DPC. V shed 3 bases and J 5 bases; nucleotides not matched to a gene: 8. This CDR3 has 16 amino acids. Germline CDR1 and CDR2: MGHDK and SYGVNS. Individual cDNA molecules in this library carried unique molecular identifiers. TCRdb itself ran the RACE reads through MiXCR, one entry per CDR3 protein. The sample lists a few hundred thousand distinct CDR3 sequences; about 6% were seen once. This clonotype was obtained from a woman under 30 with alopecia areata. Some clones in this sample may be carry-over from other donors' samples. The starting material was whole blood, obtained in connection with sensitization to the hapten diphenylcyclopropenone (DPC). The chain uses TRBV25-1 and TRBJ1-4; 8 bases line up with TRBD1. In nucleotides, the CDR3 is TGTGCCAGCAGTGATATACGGGCAGGGGGCAATGAAAAACTGTTTTTT. It is translated as CASSDIRAGGNEKLFF.